This TCR beta chain came from a study of T cells in Graves' hyperthyroidism and ophthalmopathy. On the study more broadly: Blood was drawn when the patient was first diagnosed and still untreated.

The CDR3 is made up of 15 amino acids. Trimming removed 6 bases from V and 5 bases from J, with 19 bases in between. Per germline, CDR1 MDHEN and CDR2 SYDVKM. At least 3 on the Clinical Activity Score was recorded for ophthalmopathy patients, who also had NOSPECS grade at least 4 and duration under 3 months. Patients having uncontrolled infection, another autoimmune disease, pregnancy or lactation were not included. Findings of the study overall: The model forecast ophthalmopathy, anticipating it by a median 6.5 months before onset.

RNA transcripts provided the source from which TCR beta CDR3 regions were amplified. The study used the HTBI primer set for a first-round RT-PCR of the TCR CDR3. In TCRdb, the multiplex PCR reads were re-called with MiXCR into one record per CDR3 protein. In the table there are some 270,000 distinct CDR3 sequences, approximately 24% of which are singletons. A word on this clonotype: Its antigen is unidentified.

The chain uses TRBV28 and TRBJ1-1; TRBD1 might be the D (6 bases). This receptor was obtained from a woman aged 40 to 50 with Graves' ophthalmopathy. Sequencing input: blood. The CDR3 sequence is CASSLPLGGRTEAFF. Written as DNA, the CDR3 is TGTGCCAGCAGCCTACCCCTTGGGGGGCGGACTGAAGCTTTCTTT.